This T cell receptor beta chain was identified in a study of radiation and T cells in renal cell carcinoma. The CDR3 has 12 amino acids. V was pared by 2 bases and J by 2 bases, with 3 bases between. CDR1 is SGHDN, CDR2 FVKESK, per germline. The assay was immunoSEQ multiplex PCR, and TCRdb's table has in-frame clones only and misses some. The sample shows 140,000 or so clones, approximately 86% of them seen only once. Note on this clone: Other DNA sequences in the sample encode the same CDR3.

Stated time point: blood 4 weeks post-SBRT, at nephrectomy. Sample treatment: 15 Gy SBRT to primary tumor, nephrectomy 4 weeks later. The receptor was isolated from a woman aged 45-59 years with renal cell carcinoma. The V and J genes are TRBV14 and TRBJ1-2; no clear D. Sequencing used blood, obtained from a patient whose treatment included radiotherapy and nephrectomy. The CDR3 bases are TGTGCCAGCAGCCAACAGAACTATGGCTACACCTTC. Translating gives CASSQQNYGYTF.